The 32 T cell receptor beta chains below all came from one sample that was sequenced in a study of CD8 T cells in Susac syndrome. Random hexamers served to reverse transcribe about 0.5 to 1 ug RNA. TCRdb re-called the immunoSEQ multiplex PCR reads through MiXCR, storing one row per CDR3 protein. The table records some 130,000 distinct CDR3 sequences, approximately 95% of them present only once. The specimen sequenced was CD8+ T cells from PBMCs. The receptors were gathered from a human donor with Susac syndrome.

The chain couples TRBV14 to TRBJ2-5, with D unclear. The CDR3 has 13 residues. V was clipped by 1 base and J by 0 bases, with 3 bases between them. Germline-derived CDR1 and CDR2 are SGHDN and FVKESK. Here the CDR3 DNA reads TGTGCCAGCAGCCAAGGGAACCAAGAGACCCAGTACTTC. Its protein product is CASSQGNQETQYF.

V gene TRBV4-2 combines with J gene TRBJ2-5, with TRBD2 identical over 10 bases. This CDR3 region has 16 residues. J was trimmed by 5 bases and V by 4 bases; bases with no gene match: 10. Germline V gives CDR1 LGHNA, CDR2 YNFKEQ. CDR3 sequence (DNA): TGTGCCAGCAGCCCGTTAGGGACTAGCGCTGAGGAGACCCAGTACTTC. Encoded protein: CASSPLGTSAEETQYF.

This chain connects TRBV9 to TRBJ2-7; 7 bases match TRBD1. This CDR3 is built from 13 residues. The ends lost 3 bases at V and 6 bases at J; junction bases unmatched: 6. The germline V gene encodes CDR1 SGDLS and CDR2 YYNGEE. For the CDR3, the DNA is TGTGCCAGCAGCGCGGCTACAGGGGTCGAGCAGTACTTC. Encoded protein: CASSAATGVEQYF.

The chain is built from TRBV11-2 and TRBJ2-1, with D perhaps matching TRBD2 (5 bases). In germline, CDR1 is SGHAT, CDR2 FQNNGV. The V and J ends lost 5 bases and 2 bases respectively, with 13 bases between them. The CDR3 totals 15 residues. CDR3 amino acids: CASSPEADPYNEQFF. CDR3 DNA sequence: TGTGCCAGCAGCCCGGAAGCGGACCCCTACAATGAGCAGTTCTTC.

The chain joins TRBV20-1 to TRBJ1-4, with D perhaps matching TRBD1 (5 bases). CDR1 and CDR2 from the germline V gene are DFQATT and SNEGSKA (reference sequence). Trimming shortened V by 7 bases and J by 8 bases, and 23 bases separated the two germline ends. This CDR3 has 15 residues. CDR3 protein: CSVRPRGDWDEKLFF. DNA of the CDR3: TGCAGTGTTCGTCCACGGGGAGACTGGGACGAAAAACTGTTTTTT.

This chain connects TRBV6-2 or TRBV6-3 to TRBJ1-5; the D is unclear. This CDR3 spans 14 amino acids. Trimming removed 1 base at V and 0 bases at J, with 4 bases between. CDR1 and CDR2 from the germline V gene are MNHEY and SVGEGT. CDR3: CASSYCTSNQPQHF. CDR3 DNA sequence: TGTGCCAGCAGTTACTGCACTAGCAATCAGCCCCAGCATTTT.

This rearrangement joins TRBV5-1 to TRBJ2-7; either TRBD1 or TRBD2 may supply D (6 bases each). Germline lookup yields CDR1 SGHRS and CDR2 YFSETQ. Trimming cost V 0 bases and J 4 bases, with 20 bases left between them. This CDR3 is 17 amino acids long. This chain's CDR3 is CASSLGRQEEGRYEQYF. The CDR3 bases are TGCGCCAGCAGCTTGGGAAGACAGGAAGAAGGGAGGTACGAGCAGTACTTC.

V and J are TRBV12-5 and TRBJ2-1, with unresolved D. This CDR3 spans 11 amino acids. Trimming took off 6 bases at V and 7 bases at J, with 7 bases between the two ends. Per germline, CDR1 LGHNT and CDR2 FRNRAP. The CDR3 coding sequence is TGTGCTAGTGGACCTTTGAATGAGCAGTTCTTC. This gives the protein CASGPLNEQFF.

The chain is built from TRBV9 and TRBJ2-1; perhaps TRBD2 as D (5 bases). The V and J ends lost 3 bases and 6 bases respectively, with 22 bases between them. Germline CDR1 and CDR2: SGDLS and YYNGEE. This CDR3 is 17 amino acids long. The CDR3 sequence: CASSDSQAGGYSNEQFF. The CDR3 region has the DNA TGTGCCAGCAGCGATTCTCAGGCAGGCGGGTATAGCAATGAGCAGTTCTTC.

The V and J genes are TRBV28 and TRBJ1-1; D unclear. CDR3 size: 14 residues. Germline-derived CDR1 and CDR2 are MDHEN and SYDVKM. Deletions cut 6 bases from V and 0 bases from J, with 11 bases between. The CDR3 DNA sequence: TGTGCCAGCAGACTACGAGGACTGAACACTGAAGCTTTCTTT. This gives the protein CASRLRGLNTEAFF.

V is TRBV7-9 and J is TRBJ1-5; D remains unclear. This CDR3 is built from 15 residues. Between the trimmed V and J ends, which lost 1 base and 3 bases, there was a span of 10 bases. CDR1 SEHNR and CDR2 FQNEAQ come from the germline V gene (reference sequence). The CDR3 DNA follows: TGTGCCAGCAGCTTAGGATTCACGAACAATCAGCCCCAGCATTTT. It encodes CASSLGFTNNQPQHF.

This chain connects TRBV7-9 to TRBJ2-7, with a tentative D call TRBD1 (5 bases). Germline assignment: CDR1 SEHNR and CDR2 FQNEAQ (reference sequence). The CDR3 totals 12 residues. V lost 5 bases, J lost 4 bases, and 9 bases lay in between. The CDR3 loop is CASSPRDYEQYF. CDR3 in DNA: TGTGCCAGCAGCCCCAGGGATTACGAGCAGTACTTC.

The chain couples TRBV5-1 to TRBJ1-1; tentatively, D is TRBD1 (5 bases). The CDR3 spans 16 residues. The V gene's germline CDR1 is SGHRS and CDR2 YFSETQ. V was trimmed by 2 bases and J by 3 bases, leaving 17 bases between them. The CDR3 sequence: CASSFYPGGVDTEAFF. CDR3 nucleotides: TGCGCCAGCAGCTTCTACCCCGGGGGGGTGGACACTGAAGCTTTCTTT.

This clonotype was seen more than once but under ten times. V is TRBV4-2 and J is TRBJ2-3; 7 bases map to TRBD2. This CDR3 is built from 12 residues. Germline CDR1 reads LGHNA; CDR2 reads YNFKEQ. J lost 6 bases, V lost 6 bases, and 3 bases had no gene match. CDR3 protein: CASSPGGDTQYF. The CDR3 coding sequence is TGTGCCAGCAGTCCCGGGGGGGATACGCAGTATTTT.

The CDR3 loop reads CASSDPEGDLFNYGYTF. Here the CDR3 DNA reads TGTGCCAGCAGTGATCCGGAGGGGGATCTATTCAACTATGGCTACACCTTC. J is TRBJ1-2 and V is TRBV2, with TRBD1 as a possible D gene (6 bases). Germline CDR1 and CDR2: SNHLY and FYNNEI. Trimming took 3 bases from V and 2 from J, leaving 19 bases between them. The CDR3 runs 17 residues.

The genes are TRBV27 and TRBJ2-1, with 9 bases lining up with TRBD1. J gave up 7 bases and V 4 bases, and 5 bases lay outside the gene matches. The CDR3 length is 14 residues. Germline CDR1 is MNHEY and CDR2 is SMNVEV (reference sequence). The CDR3 sequence: CASSSGQGRNEQFF. DNA for the CDR3: TGTGCCAGCAGTTCGGGACAGGGTAGGAATGAGCAGTTCTTC.

The chain has TRBV4-1 and TRBJ2-1; 7 bases match TRBD2. This CDR3 contains 20 residues. J lost 7 bases, V lost 1 base, and 22 bases had no gene match. CDR1 and CDR2 (germline): MGHRA, YSYEKL. CDR3 loop: CASSQVAPARLGGSGNEQFF. CDR3 DNA sequence: TGCGCCAGCAGCCAAGTGGCCCCCGCCAGATTGGGCGGGAGTGGGAATGAGCAGTTCTTC.

The chain is built from TRBV12-3 or TRBV12-4 and TRBJ1-2; D is possibly TRBD1 (5 bases). The V end lost 4 bases, the J end lost 7 bases, and 10 bases lay between the germline ends. There are 12 residues in the CDR3. CDR3 protein: CASSSGQGGYTF. CDR3 nucleotides: TGTGCCAGCAGTTCGGGGCAGGGTGGCTACACCTTC.

This sequence joins TRBV6-1 and TRBJ1-2; D might be TRBD1 (6 bases). The CDR3 is 17 amino acids. V lost 4 bases to trimming and J lost 0 bases, with 18 bases between them. Germline V gene lookup returns CDR1 MNHNS and CDR2 SASEGT. CDR3 loop: CASSGGPSGYANYGYTF. CDR3 sequence (DNA): TGTGCCAGCAGTGGGGGGCCTTCGGGGTACGCTAACTATGGCTACACCTTC.

This clonotype was recorded once. The gene calls are TRBV7-3 and TRBJ2-1; 12 bases are a match to TRBD1. V was clipped by 5 bases and J by 8 bases; unmatched bases: 7. From germline, CDR1 is SGHTA and CDR2 FQGTGA. CDR3 length: 15 residues. The CDR3 sequence: CASSQGTGGLDEQFF. In nucleotides, the CDR3 is TGTGCCAGCAGCCAAGGGACAGGGGGCTTGGATGAGCAGTTCTTC.

V gene TRBV7-9 combines with J gene TRBJ2-1; D is perhaps TRBD1 (5 bases). This CDR3 has 14 amino acids. Trimming shortened V by 1 base and J by 6 bases, and 10 bases separated the two germline ends. Per germline, CDR1 SEHNR and CDR2 FQNEAQ (reference sequence). DNA for the CDR3: TGTGCCAGCAGCTTAGAGACAGTCTTCAATGAGCAGTTCTTC. Translated, it gives CASSLETVFNEQFF.

The chain recombines TRBV20-1 with TRBJ2-1, with 13 nucleotides matching TRBD2. The J segment lost 9 bases and the V segment lost 6 bases, leaving 14 bases of the junction unmatched. The CDR3 contains 16 residues. Germline V CDR1 and CDR2: DFQATT, SNEGSKA (reference sequence). The CDR3 nucleotides read TGCAGTGCCGAGAAAGCACTAGCGGGAGGGGTGGGTGAGCAGTTCTTC. Translated: CSAEKALAGGVGEQFF.

The rearrangement uses TRBV28 and TRBJ2-1; 8 positions agree with TRBD1. This CDR3 region has 14 residues. Unmatched junction bases numbered 4, after V lost 7 bases and J lost 2 bases. Germline V gene sequence: CDR1 MDHEN, CDR2 SYDVKM. Written as DNA, the CDR3 is TGTGCCAGCAAAAACAGGGGGACCTACAATGAGCAGTTCTTC. It specifies CASKNRGTYNEQFF.

The genes are TRBV9 and TRBJ2-7; D may be TRBD1 or TRBD2 (5 bases each). In germline, CDR1 is SGDLS, CDR2 YYNGEE. V was clipped by 4 bases and J by 2 bases, with 13 bases between them. This CDR3 is 14 amino acids long. CDR3 nucleotide sequence: TGTGCCAGCAGCTCCGAAGGGACCCCCTACGAGCAGTACTTC. As protein: CASSSEGTPYEQYF. The entire variable domain, with the rest obtained from reference TRBV9 and TRBJ2-7, is as follows: DSGVTQTPKHLITATGQRVTLRCSPRSGDLSVYWYQQSLDQGLQFLIQYYNGEERAKGNILERFSAQQFPDLHSELNLSSLELGDSALYFCASSSEGTPYEQYFGPGTRLTVT.

This clonotype was counted between two and nine times. The chain recombines TRBV7-6 with TRBJ2-2; TRBD2 is a possible D gene (5 bases). Trimming cost V 5 bases and J 5 bases, with 12 bases left between them. The germline V gene encodes CDR1 SGHVS and CDR2 FNYEAQ. The CDR3 extends over 14 amino acids. The CDR3 region is CASSRASGTGELFF. CDR3 in DNA: TGTGCCAGCAGCCGGGCCTCGGGGACCGGGGAGCTGTTTTTT.

The chain uses TRBV9 and TRBJ2-1; D perhaps matches TRBD2 (6 bases). The CDR3 is 15 amino acids. Germline CDR1 and CDR2: SGDLS and YYNGEE. V was pared by 5 bases and J by 2 bases, with 14 bases between. The CDR3 DNA reads as TGTGCCAGCAGTGGGGGTAGCGGAACCTACAATGAGCAGTTCTTC. Translated: CASSGGSGTYNEQFF.

This rearrangement joins TRBV27 to TRBJ2-7; perhaps TRBD2 as D (7 bases). The CDR3 is made up of 15 amino acids. In germline, CDR1 is MNHEY, CDR2 SMNVEV (reference sequence). Trimming removed 3 bases at V and 0 bases at J, with 12 bases between. The CDR3 loop is CASSFGGASSYEQYF. CDR3 bases: TGTGCCAGCAGTTTTGGGGGGGCTAGCTCCTACGAGCAGTACTTC.

The chain carries TRBV15 and TRBJ2-2; D uncertain. The CDR3 runs 13 residues. CDR1 and CDR2 (germline): LNHNV, YYDKDF (reference sequence). Trimming removed 8 bases from V and 1 base from J, with 8 bases in between. CDR3 DNA sequence: TGTGCCACCCGGACCGAGAACACCGGGGAGCTGTTTTTT. This translates into CATRTENTGELFF.

The chain has TRBV28 and TRBJ2-7; 12 positions match TRBD1. The germline V gene has CDR1 MDHEN and CDR2 SYDVKM. The CDR3 contains 14 residues. The ends lost 6 bases at V and 6 bases at J; junction bases unmatched: 6. The CDR3: CASRPGQGALEQYF. CDR3 nucleotides: TGTGCCAGCAGACCGGGACAGGGGGCTCTCGAGCAGTACTTC. The full variable domain, completed using reference TRBV28 and TRBJ2-7, is DVKVTQSSRYLVKRTGEKVFLECVQDMDHENMFWYRQDPGLGLRLIYFSYDVKMKEKGDIPEGYSVSREKKERFSLILESASTNQTSMYLCASRPGQGALEQYFGPGTRLTVT.

The chain links TRBV20-1 to TRBJ2-7; maybe TRBD1 (6 bases). Trimming left V 0 bases short and J 2 bases short, with 8 bases between. CDR1 is DFQATT, CDR2 SNEGSKA, per germline (reference sequence). The CDR3 extends over 13 amino acids. The CDR3 DNA reads TGCAGTGCTAGAGATAGACAGGCCTACGAGCAGTACTTC. Residues: CSARDRQAYEQYF.

This rearrangement joins TRBV27 to TRBJ2-7; weak D call: TRBD2 (6 bases). Trimming cost V 4 bases and J 2 bases, with 15 bases left between them. The CDR3 length is 15 residues. Germline CDR1 is MNHEY and CDR2 is SMNVEV (reference sequence). Here the CDR3 DNA reads TGTGCCAGCAGTTCTCTAGCGATATGGCCCTACGAGCAGTACTTC. It yields the protein CASSSLAIWPYEQYF.

The V call is TRBV27, the J call TRBJ2-7, with 7 bases identical to TRBD1. CDR3 size: 14 residues. Trimming removed 5 bases from V and 5 bases from J; junction bases left unmatched: 9. Germline CDR1 is MNHEY and CDR2 is SMNVEV (reference sequence). The CDR3 DNA reads TGTGCCAGCAGTGTAAGACAGGGTGGCCACGAGCAGTACTTC. As protein: CASSVRQGGHEQYF.